The 5 T cell receptor beta chains given below trace back to one sample, sequenced in a study of blood T cell repertoires in COVID-19. Clones were sequenced by immunoSEQ multiplex PCR, and TCRdb holds only the in-frame ones, with some missing. Among just over 75,000 clones listed, 80% were seen once. The source material was peripheral blood. All receptors derive from a man aged 60 to 75 with active or convalescent COVID-19.

The chain employs TRBV18 and TRBJ2-5, with D tentatively TRBD2 (5 bases). The CDR3 covers 14 residues. CDR1 and CDR2 (germline): KGHSH, LQKENI. V was cut by 3 bases and J by 5 bases, with 13 bases left in between. The DNA of the CDR3 is TGTGCCAGCTCACCTACTACGGCGGGCGAGACCCAGTACTTC. Translating gives CASSPTTAGETQYF.

CDR3 sequence: CASSSQANTGELFF. The CDR3 DNA reads as TGTGCCAGTAGTTCCCAGGCGAACACCGGGGAGCTGTTTTTT. The genes are TRBV19 and TRBJ2-2; no firm D call. CDR3 length: 14 amino acids. Trimming removed 5 bases from V and 0 bases from J, with 7 bases in between. Germline CDR1 reads LNHDA; CDR2 reads SQIVND (reference sequence).

V is TRBV19 and J is TRBJ2-2; D is unclear. The CDR3 has 14 residues. CDR1 and CDR2 (germline): LNHDA, SQIVND (reference sequence). Trimming removed 6 bases at V and 1 base at J, with 9 bases between. The CDR3 nucleotides read TGTGCCAGTAGGCCTTCGGGGAACACCGGGGAGCTGTTTTTT. The encoded protein is CASRPSGNTGELFF.

This CDR3 reads CASSRDSEGNGFF. Here the CDR3 DNA reads TGTGCCAGCAGTCGGGACAGCGAAGGAAATGGGTTTTTT. The V call is TRBV12-3 or TRBV12-4, the J call TRBJ1-4, with 7 positions matching TRBD1. V shed 5 bases and J 16 bases; nucleotides not matched to a gene: 13. There are 13 residues in the CDR3.

The table lists this clone with a count of one. The V and J genes are TRBV5-1 and TRBJ2-2; TRBD2 matches 11 bases. Germline CDR1 and CDR2: SGHRS and YFSETQ. V lost 1 base and J lost 3; bases outside the gene matches: 5. This CDR3 is built from 17 residues. The chain's CDR3 is CASSLSSGGADTGELFF. The DNA for the CDR3 is TGCGCCAGCAGCTTGAGTAGCGGGGGGGCCGACACCGGGGAGCTGTTTTTT.